Presented here are 9 T cell receptor beta chains from one specimen sequenced in a study of blood T cell repertoires in COVID-19. Libraries were prepared by immunoSEQ multiplex PCR; TCRdb keeps only in-frame clonotypes and omits some of them. The sample includes hundreds of thousands of clones, around nine tenths seen only once; the top ten take approximately 3.5%. Sequencing input: peripheral blood. These receptors all come from a woman under 30 who had recovered from COVID-19.

The chain employs TRBV5-1 and TRBJ2-1; D gene ambiguous. Germline CDR1 SGHRS, CDR2 YFSETQ. The CDR3 spans 17 residues. The V end was cut by 0 bases, the J end by 3 bases, with 16 bases between. The CDR3 nucleotides read TGCGCCAGCAGCTTGGATCAGGTTATCAGTGTCTACAATGAGCAGTTCTTC. Its protein is CASSLDQVISVYNEQFF.

The rearrangement links TRBV18 to TRBJ1-1; maybe TRBD1 (5 bases). CDR3 length: 15 residues. Germline V gene data show CDR1 as KGHSH and CDR2 as LQKENI. Trimming took off 5 bases at V and 0 bases at J, with 13 bases between the two ends. CDR3 sequence reads: CASSSPGLMNTEAFF. The CDR3 DNA reads TGTGCCAGCTCATCGCCGGGACTAATGAACACTGAAGCTTTCTTT.

The count of this clone is one. A read error may produce the germline difference seen at one junction end. This sequence joins TRBV2 and TRBJ1-1; no clear D. CDR1 SNHLY and CDR2 FYNNEI come from the germline V gene. The CDR3 loop spans 13 amino acids. CDR3 residues: CASSEVRNAEAFF. The CDR3 DNA reads as TGTGCCAGCAGTGAAGTGCGGAACGCTGAAGCTTTCTTT.

The chain employs TRBV2 and TRBJ1-6, with D maybe TRBD1 (6 bases). Germline V gene lookup returns CDR1 SNHLY and CDR2 FYNNEI. This CDR3 comprises 16 residues. V was clipped by 4 bases and J by 6 bases, with 16 bases between them. This CDR3 is CASSALRQGINSPLHF. The CDR3 DNA is TGTGCCAGCAGTGCCCTCAGGCAGGGGATTAATTCACCCCTCCACTTT.

This chain joins TRBV10-3 and TRBJ1-2; D remains ambiguous. CDR1 is ENHRY and CDR2 is SYGVKD in the germline V gene. The length of the CDR3 is 16 residues. Trimming pared 4 bases from V and 2 bases from J, leaving 17 bases between. CDR3 nucleotide sequence: TGTGCCATCAGTGTATTGGAGGGTCCCCGAAACTATGGCTACACCTTC. Its protein is CAISVLEGPRNYGYTF.

This chain connects TRBV28 to TRBJ2-3; TRBD2 matches at 8 bases. The CDR3 contains 14 residues. Trimming removed 7 bases from V and 2 bases from J; junction bases left unmatched: 5. Looked up from germline, CDR1 is MDHEN and CDR2 is SYDVKM. The CDR3 DNA sequence: TGTGCCAGCACCGGGGGGGGCTTCACAGATACGCAGTATTTT. It encodes CASTGGGFTDTQYF.

The chain has TRBV10-2 and TRBJ2-7, with TRBD1 matching over 8 bases. Germline V gene sequence: CDR1 WSHSY, CDR2 SAAADI. The CDR3 runs to 15 residues. V was pared by 6 bases and J by 1 base, with 8 bases of the junction left unmatched. The DNA of the CDR3 is TGCGCCAGCAGGGGTGGGACAGGCCCATCCTACGAGCAGTACGTC. It specifies CASRGGTGPSYEQYV.

The chain joins TRBV11-2 to TRBJ2-2, with D hard to call. The length of the CDR3 is 17 residues. CDR1 and CDR2 (germline): SGHAT, FQNNGV. The V and J ends lost 2 bases and 3 bases respectively, with 16 bases between them. The CDR3 sequence is CASSLSIITIDTGELFF. CDR3 in DNA: TGTGCCAGCAGCTTAAGTATAATAACAATTGACACCGGGGAGCTGTTTTTT. Full variable domain (missing parts from reference TRBV11-2 and TRBJ2-2): EAGVAQSPRYKIIEKRQSVAFWCNPISGHATLYWYQQILGQGPKLLIQFQNNGVVDDSQLPKDRFSAERLKGVDSTLKIQPAKLEDSAVYLCASSLSIITIDTGELFFGEGSRLTVL.

The CDR3 loop is CASSYSGRGLGYTF. The CDR3 DNA reads TGTGCCAGCAGTTACTCCGGCAGGGGGCTTGGCTACACCTTC. This rearrangement joins TRBV6-2 or TRBV6-3 to TRBJ1-2; 8 positions agree with TRBD1. Germline values: CDR1 MNHEY, CDR2 SVGEGT. The CDR3 runs 14 residues. Trimming removed 0 bases from V and 7 bases from J; junction bases left unmatched: 4.